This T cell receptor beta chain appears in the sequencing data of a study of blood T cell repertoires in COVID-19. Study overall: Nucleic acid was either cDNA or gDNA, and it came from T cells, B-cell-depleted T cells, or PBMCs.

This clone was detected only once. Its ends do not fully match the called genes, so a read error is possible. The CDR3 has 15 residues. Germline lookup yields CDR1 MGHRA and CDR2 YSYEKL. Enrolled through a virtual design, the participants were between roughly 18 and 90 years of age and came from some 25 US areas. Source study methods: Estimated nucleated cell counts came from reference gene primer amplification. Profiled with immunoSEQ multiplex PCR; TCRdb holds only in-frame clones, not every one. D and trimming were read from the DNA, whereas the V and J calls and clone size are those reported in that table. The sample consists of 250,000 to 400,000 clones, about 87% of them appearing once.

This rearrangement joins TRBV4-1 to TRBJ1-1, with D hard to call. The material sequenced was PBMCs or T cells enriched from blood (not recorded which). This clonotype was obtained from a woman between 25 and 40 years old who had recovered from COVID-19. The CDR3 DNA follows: TGCGCCAGCAGCCCCGTAGGCGCGAGGAACACTAAAGCTTTCTTT. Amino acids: CASSPVGARNTKAFF.